The present entry profiles one T cell receptor (beta chain) with its context. Its target is unknown. The source of the sample is a study of cytomegalovirus exposure and HLA in healthy donors. Trimming shortened V by 5 bases and J by 0 bases, and 14 bases separated the two germline ends. CDR1 and CDR2 (germline): MDHEN, SYDVKM. CDR3 length: 15 residues. A multiplex PCR was run with 60 Vbeta primers and 13 Jbeta primers. Method: immunoSEQ multiplex PCR; TCRdb's copy keeps in-frame clones and lacks some. The repertoire holds under 140,000 clones, with 75% to 90% as singletons. Overall study results and limits: For most TCR sequences rarity was the rule, although some public TCRs occurred in many donors. Likely technical artifact: a cluster of highly shared sequence variants. Using the classifier, cytomegalovirus status was reportedly diagnosed with high specificity and sensitivity. Data from an earlier analysis indicated that most TCR beta V segments were productive either about 90% or about 30% of the time.

Specimen: PBMCs. The chain is built from TRBV28 and TRBJ2-7; tentatively, D is TRBD2 (6 bases). The sequence was collected from a man aged 35-49 years in good health and CMV-seronegative. For the CDR3, the DNA is TGTGCCAGCAGTAGCCCCGGGGGTACCTCCTACGAGCAGTACTTC. It translates to CASSSPGGTSYEQYF.